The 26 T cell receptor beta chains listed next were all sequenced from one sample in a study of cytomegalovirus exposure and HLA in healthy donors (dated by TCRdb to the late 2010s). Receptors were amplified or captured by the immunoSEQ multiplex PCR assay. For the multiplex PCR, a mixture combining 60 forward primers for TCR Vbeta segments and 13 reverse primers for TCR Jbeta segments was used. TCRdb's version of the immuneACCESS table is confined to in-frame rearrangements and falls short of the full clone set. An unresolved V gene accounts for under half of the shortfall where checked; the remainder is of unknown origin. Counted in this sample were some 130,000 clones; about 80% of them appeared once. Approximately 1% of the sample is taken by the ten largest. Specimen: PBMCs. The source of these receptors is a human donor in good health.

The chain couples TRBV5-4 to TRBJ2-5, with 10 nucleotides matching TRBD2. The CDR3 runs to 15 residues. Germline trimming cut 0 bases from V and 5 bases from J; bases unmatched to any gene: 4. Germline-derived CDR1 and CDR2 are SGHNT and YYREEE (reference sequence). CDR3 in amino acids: CASSLASGGRETQYF. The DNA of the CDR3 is TGTGCCAGCAGCTTGGCTAGCGGGGGTCGGGAGACCCAGTACTTC.

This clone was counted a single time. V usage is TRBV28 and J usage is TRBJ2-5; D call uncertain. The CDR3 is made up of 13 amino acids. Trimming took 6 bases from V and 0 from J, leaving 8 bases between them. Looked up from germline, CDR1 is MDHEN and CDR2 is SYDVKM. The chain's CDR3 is CASSEINQETQYF. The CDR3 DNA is TGTGCCAGCAGCGAGATTAACCAAGAGACCCAGTACTTC.

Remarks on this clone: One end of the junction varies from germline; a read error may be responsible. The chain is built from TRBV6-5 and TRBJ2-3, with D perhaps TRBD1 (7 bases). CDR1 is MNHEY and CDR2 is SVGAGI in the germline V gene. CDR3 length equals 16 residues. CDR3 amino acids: CASSYFRDPGGDTQYF. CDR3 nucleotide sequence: TGTGCCAGCAGCTACTTCCGGGACCCAGGGGGGGATACGCAGTATTTT.

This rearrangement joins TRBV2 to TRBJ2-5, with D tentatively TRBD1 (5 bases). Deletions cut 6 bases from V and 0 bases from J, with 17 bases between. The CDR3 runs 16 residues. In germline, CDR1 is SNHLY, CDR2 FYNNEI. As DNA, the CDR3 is TGTGCCAGCAGGCTAAAGTCAGGGTATGACCAAGAGACCCAGTACTTC. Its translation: CASRLKSGYDQETQYF.

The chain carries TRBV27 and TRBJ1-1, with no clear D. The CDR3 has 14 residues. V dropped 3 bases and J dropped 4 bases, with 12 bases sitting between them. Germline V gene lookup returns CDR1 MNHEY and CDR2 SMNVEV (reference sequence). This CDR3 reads CASSFGYGSTEAFF. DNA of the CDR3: TGTGCCAGCAGTTTCGGGTACGGGAGCACTGAAGCTTTCTTT.

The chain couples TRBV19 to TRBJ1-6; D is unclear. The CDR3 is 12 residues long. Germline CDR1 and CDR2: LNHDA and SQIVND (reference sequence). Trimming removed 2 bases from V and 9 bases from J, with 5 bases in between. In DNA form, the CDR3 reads TGTGCCAGTAGTATATCCGGTTCACCCCTCCACTTT. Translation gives CASSISGSPLHF.

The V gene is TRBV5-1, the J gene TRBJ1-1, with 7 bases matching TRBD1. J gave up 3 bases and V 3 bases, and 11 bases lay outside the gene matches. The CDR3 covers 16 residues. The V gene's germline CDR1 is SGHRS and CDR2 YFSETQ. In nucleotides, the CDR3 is TGCGCCAGCAGCTGGGGACGTGACAGGGTTCACACTGAAGCTTTCTTT. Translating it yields CASSWGRDRVHTEAFF.

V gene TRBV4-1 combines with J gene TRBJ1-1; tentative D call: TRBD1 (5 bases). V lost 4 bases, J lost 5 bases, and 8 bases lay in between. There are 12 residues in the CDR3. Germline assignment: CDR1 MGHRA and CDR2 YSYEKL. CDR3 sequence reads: CASSLAGTEAFF. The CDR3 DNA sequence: TGCGCCAGCAGCCTGGCAGGGACTGAAGCTTTCTTT.

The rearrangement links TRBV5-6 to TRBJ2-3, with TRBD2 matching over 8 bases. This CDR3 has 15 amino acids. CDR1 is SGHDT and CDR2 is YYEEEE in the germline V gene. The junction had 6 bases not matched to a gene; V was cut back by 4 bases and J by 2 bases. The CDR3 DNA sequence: TGTGCCAGCAGCGCCCTAGCGGGCCCCACAGATACGCAGTATTTT. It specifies CASSALAGPTDTQYF.

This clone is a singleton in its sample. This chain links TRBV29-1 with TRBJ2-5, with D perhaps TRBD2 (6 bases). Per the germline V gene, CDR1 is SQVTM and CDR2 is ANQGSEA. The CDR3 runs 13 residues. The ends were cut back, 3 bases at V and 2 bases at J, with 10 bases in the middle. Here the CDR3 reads CSVDWDSQETQYF. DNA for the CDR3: TGCAGCGTTGATTGGGACTCACAAGAGACCCAGTACTTC.

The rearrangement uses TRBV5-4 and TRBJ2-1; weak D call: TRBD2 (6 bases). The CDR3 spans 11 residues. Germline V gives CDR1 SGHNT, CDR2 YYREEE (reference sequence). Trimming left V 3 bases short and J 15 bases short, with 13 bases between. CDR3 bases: TGTGCCAGCAGCTGGGACTTATCGACGTTCTTC. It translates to CASSWDLSTFF.

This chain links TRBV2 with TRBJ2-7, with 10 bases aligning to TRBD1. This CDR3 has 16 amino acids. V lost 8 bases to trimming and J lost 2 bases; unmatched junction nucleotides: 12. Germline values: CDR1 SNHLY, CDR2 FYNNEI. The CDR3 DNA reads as TGTGCCAGCTGTGGACAGGGGGTTAACTTTGCCTACGAGCAGTACTTC. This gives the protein CASCGQGVNFAYEQYF.

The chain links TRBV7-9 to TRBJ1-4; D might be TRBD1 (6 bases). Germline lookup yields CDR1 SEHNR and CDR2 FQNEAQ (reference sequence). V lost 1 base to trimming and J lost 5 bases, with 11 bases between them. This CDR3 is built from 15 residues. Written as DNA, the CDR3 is TGTGCCAGCAGCTTAGGACAGGACAGAAATGAAAAACTGTTTTTT. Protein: CASSLGQDRNEKLFF.

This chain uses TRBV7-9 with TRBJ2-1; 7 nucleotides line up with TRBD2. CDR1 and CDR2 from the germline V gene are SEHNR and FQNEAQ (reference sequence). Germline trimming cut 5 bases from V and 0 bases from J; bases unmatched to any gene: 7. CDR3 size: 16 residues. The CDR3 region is CASSGIGGSSYNEQFF. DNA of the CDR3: TGTGCCAGCAGCGGAATCGGGGGGAGCTCCTACAATGAGCAGTTCTTC.

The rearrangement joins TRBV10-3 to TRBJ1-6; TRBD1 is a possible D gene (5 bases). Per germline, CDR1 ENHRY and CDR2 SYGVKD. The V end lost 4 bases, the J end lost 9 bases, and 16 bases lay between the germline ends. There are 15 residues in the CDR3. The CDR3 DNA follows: TGTGCCATCAGTGTAGCACAGGCCCATGTTTCACCCCTCCACTTT. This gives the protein CAISVAQAHVSPLHF.

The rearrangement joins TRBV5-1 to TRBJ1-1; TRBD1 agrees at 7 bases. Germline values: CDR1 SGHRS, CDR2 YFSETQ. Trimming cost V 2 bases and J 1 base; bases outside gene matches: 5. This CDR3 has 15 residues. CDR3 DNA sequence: TGCGCCAGCAGCTTCGATCCAGGGGGGAACACTGAAGCTTTCTTT. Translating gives CASSFDPGGNTEAFF.

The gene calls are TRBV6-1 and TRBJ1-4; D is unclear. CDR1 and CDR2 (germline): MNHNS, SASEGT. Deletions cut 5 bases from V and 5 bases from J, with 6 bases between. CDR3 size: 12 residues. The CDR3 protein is CASSSSNEKLFF. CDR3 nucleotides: TGTGCCAGCAGTTCCTCCAATGAAAAACTGTTTTTT.

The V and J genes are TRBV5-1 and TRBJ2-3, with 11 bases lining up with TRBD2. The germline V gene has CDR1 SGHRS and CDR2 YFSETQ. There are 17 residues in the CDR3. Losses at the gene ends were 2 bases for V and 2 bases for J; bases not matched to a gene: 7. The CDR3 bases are TGCGCCAGCAGCTTTTTGGGACTAGCGGAAATCACAGATACGCAGTATTTT. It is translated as CASSFLGLAEITDTQYF.

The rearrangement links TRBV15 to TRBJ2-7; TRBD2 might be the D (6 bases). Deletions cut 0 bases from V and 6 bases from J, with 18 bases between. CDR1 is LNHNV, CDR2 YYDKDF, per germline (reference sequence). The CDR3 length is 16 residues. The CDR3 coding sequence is TGTGCCACCAGCAGAGAGGGAACTAGCCTCCTAGGCGAGCAGTACTTC. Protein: CATSREGTSLLGEQYF. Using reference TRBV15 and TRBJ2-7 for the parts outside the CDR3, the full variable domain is DAMVIQNPRYQVTQFGKPVTLSCSQTLNHNVMYWYQQKSSQAPKLLFHYYDKDFNNEADTPDNFQSRRPNTSFCFLDIRSPGLGDTAMYLCATSREGTSLLGEQYFGPGTRLTVT.

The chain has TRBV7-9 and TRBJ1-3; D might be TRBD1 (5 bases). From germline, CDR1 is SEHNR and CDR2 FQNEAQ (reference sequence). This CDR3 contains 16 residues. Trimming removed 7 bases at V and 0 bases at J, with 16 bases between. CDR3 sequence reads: CASTPWRGSSGNTIYF. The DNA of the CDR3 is TGTGCCAGCACCCCTTGGCGGGGCAGCTCTGGAAACACCATATATTTT.

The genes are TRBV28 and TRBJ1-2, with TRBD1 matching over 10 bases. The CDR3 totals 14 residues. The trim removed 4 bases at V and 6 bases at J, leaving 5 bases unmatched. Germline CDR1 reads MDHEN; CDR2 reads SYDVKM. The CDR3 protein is CASSYLGQGNGYTF. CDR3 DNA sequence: TGTGCCAGCAGTTACTTGGGACAGGGGAATGGCTACACCTTC.

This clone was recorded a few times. The CDR3 here is CASRQSGWAFF. The CDR3 region has the DNA TGTGCCAGCAGACAGAGCGGGTGGGCTTTCTTT. The rearrangement links TRBV6-5 to TRBJ1-1; no clear D. Trimming removed 6 bases at V and 11 bases at J, with 13 bases between. In germline, CDR1 is MNHEY, CDR2 SVGAGI. This CDR3 is built from 11 residues.

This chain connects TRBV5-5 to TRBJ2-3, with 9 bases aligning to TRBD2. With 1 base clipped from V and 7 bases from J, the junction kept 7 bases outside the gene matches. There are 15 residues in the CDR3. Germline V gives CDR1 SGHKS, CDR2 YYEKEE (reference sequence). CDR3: CASSLKAGGQHTQYF. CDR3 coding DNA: TGTGCCAGCAGCTTGAAAGCGGGGGGACAACATACGCAGTATTTT.

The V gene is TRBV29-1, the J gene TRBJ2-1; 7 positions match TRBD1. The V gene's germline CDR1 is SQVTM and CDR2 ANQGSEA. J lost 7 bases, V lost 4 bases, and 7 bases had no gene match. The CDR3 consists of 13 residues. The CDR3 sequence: CSVVGDRDNEQFF. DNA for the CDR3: TGCAGCGTTGTAGGTGACAGGGATAATGAGCAGTTCTTC.

This chain's CDR3 is CATSRVLGRATDTQYF. CDR3 DNA: TGTGCCACCAGCAGAGTGCTGGGCAGAGCCACAGATACGCAGTATTTT. J is TRBJ2-3 and V is TRBV15, with unresolved D. Trimming removed 1 base from V and 2 bases from J, with 13 bases in between. Germline values: CDR1 LNHNV, CDR2 YYDKDF (reference sequence). The CDR3 loop spans 16 amino acids.

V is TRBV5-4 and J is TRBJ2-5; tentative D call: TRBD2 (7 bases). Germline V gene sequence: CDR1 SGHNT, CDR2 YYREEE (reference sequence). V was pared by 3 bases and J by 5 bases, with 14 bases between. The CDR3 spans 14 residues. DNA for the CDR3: TGTGCCAGCAGCTCACCGGGGGGCGTGGAGACCCAGTACTTC. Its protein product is CASSSPGGVETQYF.